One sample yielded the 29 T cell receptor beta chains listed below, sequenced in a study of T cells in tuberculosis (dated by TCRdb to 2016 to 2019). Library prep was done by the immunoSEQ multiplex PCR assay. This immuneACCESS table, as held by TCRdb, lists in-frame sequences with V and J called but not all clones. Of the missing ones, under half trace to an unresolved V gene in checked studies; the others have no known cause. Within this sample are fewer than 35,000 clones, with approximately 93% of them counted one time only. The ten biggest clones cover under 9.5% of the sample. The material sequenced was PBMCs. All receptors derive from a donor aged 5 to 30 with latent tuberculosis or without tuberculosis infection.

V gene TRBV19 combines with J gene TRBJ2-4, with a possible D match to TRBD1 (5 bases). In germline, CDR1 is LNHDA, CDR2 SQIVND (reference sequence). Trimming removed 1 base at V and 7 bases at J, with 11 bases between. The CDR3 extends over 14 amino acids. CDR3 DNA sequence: TGTGCCAGTAGTATAGTACAGGATATGAACATTCAGTACTTC. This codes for CASSIVQDMNIQYF.

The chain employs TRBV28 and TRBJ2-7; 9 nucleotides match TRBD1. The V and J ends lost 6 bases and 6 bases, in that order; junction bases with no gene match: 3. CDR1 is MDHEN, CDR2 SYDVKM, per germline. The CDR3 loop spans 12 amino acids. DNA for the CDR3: TGTGCCAGCAGGGTACAGGGGGCCGAGCAGTACTTC. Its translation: CASRVQGAEQYF.

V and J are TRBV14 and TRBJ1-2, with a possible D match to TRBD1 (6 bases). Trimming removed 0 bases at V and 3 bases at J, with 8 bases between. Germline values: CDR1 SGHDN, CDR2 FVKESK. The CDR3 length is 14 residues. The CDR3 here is CASSQEGHYYGYTF. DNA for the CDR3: TGTGCCAGCAGCCAAGAGGGACACTACTATGGCTACACCTTC. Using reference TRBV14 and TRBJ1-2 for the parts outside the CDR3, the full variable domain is EAGVTQFPSHSVIEKGQTVTLRCDPISGHDNLYWYRRVMGKEIKFLLHFVKESKQDESGMPNNRFLAERTGGTYSTLKVQPAELEDSGVYFCASSQEGHYYGYTFGSGTRLTVV.

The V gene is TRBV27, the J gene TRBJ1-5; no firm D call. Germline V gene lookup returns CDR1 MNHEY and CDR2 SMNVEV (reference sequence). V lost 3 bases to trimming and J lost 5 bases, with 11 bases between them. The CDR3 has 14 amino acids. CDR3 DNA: TGTGCCAGCAGTTTTAGCAGTACATATCAGCCCCAGCATTTT. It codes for CASSFSSTYQPQHF.

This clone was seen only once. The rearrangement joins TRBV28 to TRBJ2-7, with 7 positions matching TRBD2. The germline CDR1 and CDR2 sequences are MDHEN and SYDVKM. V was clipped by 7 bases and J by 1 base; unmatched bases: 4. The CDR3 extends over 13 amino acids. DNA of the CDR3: TGTGCCAGCAAGCGGGGAACGTCCTACGAGCAGTACTTC. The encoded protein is CASKRGTSYEQYF.

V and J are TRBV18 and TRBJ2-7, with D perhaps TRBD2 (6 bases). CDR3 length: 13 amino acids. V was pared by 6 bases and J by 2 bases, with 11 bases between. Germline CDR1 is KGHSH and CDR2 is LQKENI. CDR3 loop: CASSPGLTYEQYF. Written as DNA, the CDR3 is TGTGCCAGCTCGCCGGGACTTACCTACGAGCAGTACTTC.

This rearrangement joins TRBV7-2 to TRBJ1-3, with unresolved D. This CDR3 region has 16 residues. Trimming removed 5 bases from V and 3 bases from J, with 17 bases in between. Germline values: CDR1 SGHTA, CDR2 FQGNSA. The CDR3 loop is CASSLNGANGGNTIYF. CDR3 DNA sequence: TGTGCCAGCAGCCTCAACGGAGCGAACGGTGGAAACACCATATATTTT.

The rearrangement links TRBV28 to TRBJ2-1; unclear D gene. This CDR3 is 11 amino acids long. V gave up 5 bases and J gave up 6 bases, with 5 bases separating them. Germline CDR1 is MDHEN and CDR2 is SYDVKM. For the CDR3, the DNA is TGTGCCAGCAGTATACTCAATGAGCAGTTCTTC. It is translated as CASSILNEQFF.

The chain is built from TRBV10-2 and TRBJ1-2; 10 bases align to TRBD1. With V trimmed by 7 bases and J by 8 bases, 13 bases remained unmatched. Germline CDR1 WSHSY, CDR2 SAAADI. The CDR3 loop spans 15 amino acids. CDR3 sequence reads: CASIGQGEDMLGYTF. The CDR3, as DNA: TGCGCCAGCATTGGACAGGGGGAGGATATGCTCGGCTACACCTTC.

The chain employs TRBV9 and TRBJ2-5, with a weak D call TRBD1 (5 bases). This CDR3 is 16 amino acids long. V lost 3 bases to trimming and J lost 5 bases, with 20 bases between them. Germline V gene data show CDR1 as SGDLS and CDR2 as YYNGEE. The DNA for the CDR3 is TGTGCCAGCAGCGACAGAGATCAGGGTATTTACGAGACCCAGTACTTC. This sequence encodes CASSDRDQGIYETQYF.

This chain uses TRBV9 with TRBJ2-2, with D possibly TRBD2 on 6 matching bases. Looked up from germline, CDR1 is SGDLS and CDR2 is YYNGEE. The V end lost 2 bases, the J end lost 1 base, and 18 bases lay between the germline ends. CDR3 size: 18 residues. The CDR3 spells CASSVRGTLLGNTGELFF. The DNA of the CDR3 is TGTGCCAGCAGCGTTCGGGGGACCCTCCTTGGGAACACCGGGGAGCTGTTTTTT. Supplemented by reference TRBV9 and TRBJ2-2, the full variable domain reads DSGVTQTPKHLITATGQRVTLRCSPRSGDLSVYWYQQSLDQGLQFLIQYYNGEERAKGNILERFSAQQFPDLHSELNLSSLELGDSALYFCASSVRGTLLGNTGELFFGEGSRLTVL.

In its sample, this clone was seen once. CDR3 coding DNA: TGTGCCAGCAGCTTCGCGGGTAGCTCCTACGAGCAGTACTTC. Amino acids: CASSFAGSSYEQYF. This rearrangement joins TRBV7-2 to TRBJ2-7; tentatively, D is TRBD2 (5 bases). Trimming shortened V by 3 bases and J by 0 bases, and 9 bases separated the two germline ends. This CDR3 has 14 amino acids. Germline values: CDR1 SGHTA, CDR2 FQGNSA. Supplemented by reference TRBV7-2 and TRBJ2-7, the full variable domain reads GAGVSQSPSNKVTEKGKDVELRCDPISGHTALYWYRQSLGQGLEFLIYFQGNSAPDKSGLPSDRFSAERTGGSVSTLTIQRTQQEDSAVYLCASSFAGSSYEQYFGPGTRLTVT.

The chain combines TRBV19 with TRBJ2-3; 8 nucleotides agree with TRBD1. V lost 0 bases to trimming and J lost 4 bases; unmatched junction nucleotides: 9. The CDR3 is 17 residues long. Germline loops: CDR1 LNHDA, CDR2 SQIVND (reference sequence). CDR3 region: CASSIDPGQGNADTQYF. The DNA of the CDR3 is TGTGCCAGTAGTATAGATCCAGGACAGGGAAATGCAGATACGCAGTATTTT.

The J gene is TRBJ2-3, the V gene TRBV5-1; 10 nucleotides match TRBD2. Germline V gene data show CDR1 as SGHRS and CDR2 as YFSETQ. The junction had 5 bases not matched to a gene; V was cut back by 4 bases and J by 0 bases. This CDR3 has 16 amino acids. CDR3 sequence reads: CASSLGLAASTDTQYF. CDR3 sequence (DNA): TGCGCCAGCAGCCTCGGACTAGCGGCCAGCACAGATACGCAGTATTTT.

The CDR3 loop is CASSSTRGNEQFF. The CDR3, as DNA: TGTGCCAGCTCTTCAACAAGGGGGAATGAGCAGTTCTTC. This chain links TRBV6-4 with TRBJ2-1, with D perhaps matching TRBD1 (6 bases). Germline values: CDR1 MRHNA, CDR2 SNTAGT. This CDR3 is built from 13 residues. Between the trimmed V and J ends, which lost 8 bases and 7 bases, there was a span of 15 bases.

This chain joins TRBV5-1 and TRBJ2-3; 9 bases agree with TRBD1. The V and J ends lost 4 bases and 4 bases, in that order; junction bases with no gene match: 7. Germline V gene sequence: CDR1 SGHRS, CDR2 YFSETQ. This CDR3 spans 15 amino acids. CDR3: CASSPGQGNADTQYF. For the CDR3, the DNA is TGCGCCAGCAGCCCGGGACAGGGTAATGCAGATACGCAGTATTTT.

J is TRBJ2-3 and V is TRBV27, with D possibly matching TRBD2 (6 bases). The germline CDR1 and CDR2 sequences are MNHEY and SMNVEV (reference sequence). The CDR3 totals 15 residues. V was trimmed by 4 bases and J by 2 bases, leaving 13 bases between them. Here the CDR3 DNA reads TGTGCCAGCAGTTCCCCGACTAGGACCACAGATACGCAGTATTTT. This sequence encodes CASSSPTRTTDTQYF.

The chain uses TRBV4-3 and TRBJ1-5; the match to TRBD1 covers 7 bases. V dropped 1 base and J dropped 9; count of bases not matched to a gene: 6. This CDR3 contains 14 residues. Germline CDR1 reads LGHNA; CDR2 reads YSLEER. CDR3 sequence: CASSQVRWTGPQHF. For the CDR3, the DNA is TGCGCCAGCAGCCAAGTAAGGTGGACAGGGCCCCAGCATTTT.

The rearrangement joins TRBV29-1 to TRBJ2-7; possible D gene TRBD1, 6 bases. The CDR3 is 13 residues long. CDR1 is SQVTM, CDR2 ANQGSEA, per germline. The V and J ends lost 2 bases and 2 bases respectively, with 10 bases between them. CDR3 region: CSVEQDSPYEQYF. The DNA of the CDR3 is TGCAGCGTTGAACAGGACAGCCCCTACGAGCAGTACTTC.

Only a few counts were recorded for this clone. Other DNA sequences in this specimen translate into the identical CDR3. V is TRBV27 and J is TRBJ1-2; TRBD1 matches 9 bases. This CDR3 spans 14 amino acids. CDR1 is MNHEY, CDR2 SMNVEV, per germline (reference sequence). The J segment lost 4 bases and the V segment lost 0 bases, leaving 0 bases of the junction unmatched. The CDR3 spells CASSLSGQGYGYTF. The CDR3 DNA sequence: TGTGCCAGCAGTTTATCGGGACAGGGCTATGGCTACACCTTC.

The chain's CDR3 is CAISPLSGKSATGELFF. The CDR3 coding sequence is TGTGCCATCAGCCCCCTATCAGGGAAATCAGCGACCGGGGAGCTGTTTTTT. The chain couples TRBV10-3 to TRBJ2-2; the D gene is possibly TRBD1 (5 bases). This CDR3 spans 17 amino acids. Trimming took off 6 bases at V and 5 bases at J, with 22 bases between the two ends. Germline V lookup: CDR1 ENHRY, CDR2 SYGVKD.

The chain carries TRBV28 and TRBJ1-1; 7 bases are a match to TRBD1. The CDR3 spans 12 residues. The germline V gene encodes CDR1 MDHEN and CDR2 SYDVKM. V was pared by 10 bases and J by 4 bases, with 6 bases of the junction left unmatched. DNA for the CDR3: TGTGCCACGACCGGGACAGTCACTGAAGCTTTCTTT. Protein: CATTGTVTEAFF.

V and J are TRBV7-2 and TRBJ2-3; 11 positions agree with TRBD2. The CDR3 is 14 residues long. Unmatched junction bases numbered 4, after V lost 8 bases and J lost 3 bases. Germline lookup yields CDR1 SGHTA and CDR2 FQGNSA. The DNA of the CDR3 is TGTGCCAGCGAACTAGCGGGAGCTACAGATACGCAGTATTTT. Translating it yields CASELAGATDTQYF.

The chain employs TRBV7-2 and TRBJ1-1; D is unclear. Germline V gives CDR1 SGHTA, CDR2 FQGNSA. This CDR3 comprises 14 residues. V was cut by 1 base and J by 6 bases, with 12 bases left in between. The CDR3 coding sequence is TGTGCCAGCAGCTTAGGCCCGGGGAGGGCTGAAGCTTTCTTT. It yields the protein CASSLGPGRAEAFF.

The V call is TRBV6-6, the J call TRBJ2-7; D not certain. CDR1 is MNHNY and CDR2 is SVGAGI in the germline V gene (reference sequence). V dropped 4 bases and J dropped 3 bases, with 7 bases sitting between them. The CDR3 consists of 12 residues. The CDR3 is CASSSYIYEQYF. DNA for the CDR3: TGTGCCAGCAGTTCCTATATCTACGAGCAGTACTTC.

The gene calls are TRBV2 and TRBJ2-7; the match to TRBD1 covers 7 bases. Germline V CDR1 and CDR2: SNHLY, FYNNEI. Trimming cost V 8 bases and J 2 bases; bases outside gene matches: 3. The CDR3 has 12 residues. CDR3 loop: CASGGQTYEQYF. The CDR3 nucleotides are TGTGCCAGCGGGGGACAGACCTACGAGCAGTACTTC.

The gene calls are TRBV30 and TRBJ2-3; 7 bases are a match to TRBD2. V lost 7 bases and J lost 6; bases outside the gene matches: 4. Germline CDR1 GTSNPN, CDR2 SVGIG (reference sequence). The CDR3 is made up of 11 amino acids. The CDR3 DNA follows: TGTGCCTTGGTCGGGGGGGATACGCAGTATTTT. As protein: CALVGGDTQYF.

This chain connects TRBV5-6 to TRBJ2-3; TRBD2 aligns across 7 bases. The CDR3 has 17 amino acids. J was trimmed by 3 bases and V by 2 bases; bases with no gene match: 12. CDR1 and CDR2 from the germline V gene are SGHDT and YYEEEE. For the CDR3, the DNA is TGTGCCAGCAGCTTTTTCTGGGGGAGGGGTCAAACAGATACGCAGTATTTT. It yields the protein CASSFFWGRGQTDTQYF.

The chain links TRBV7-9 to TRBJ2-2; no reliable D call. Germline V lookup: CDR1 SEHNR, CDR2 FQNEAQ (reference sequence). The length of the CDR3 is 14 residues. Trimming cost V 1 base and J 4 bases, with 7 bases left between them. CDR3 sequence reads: CASSLGYGTGELFF. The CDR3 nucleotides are TGTGCCAGCAGCTTAGGGTACGGCACCGGGGAGCTGTTTTTT.